These 22 T cell receptor beta chains were sequenced from one sample in a study of early T cells in non-severe SARS-CoV-2 infection. TCRdb used MiXCR to reprocess the 5' RACE reads, holding one entry per CDR3 protein. Here the sample spans roughly 70,000 distinct CDR3 sequences, roughly 18% being singletons. The sequences come from whole blood, collected at baseline. These receptors came from an adult who was a healthcare worker with PCR-confirmed SARS-CoV-2 infection or an uninfected control (not recorded which).

This chain links TRBV2 with TRBJ1-2; TRBD1 is a possible D gene (5 bases). This CDR3 spans 15 amino acids. Between the trimmed V and J ends, which lost 4 bases and 5 bases, there was a span of 17 bases. CDR1 and CDR2 (germline): SNHLY, FYNNEI. The DNA for the CDR3 is TGTGCCAGCAGTGTCTCGGTCGGAGGGACTTATGGCTACACCTTC. Translation gives CASSVSVGGTYGYTF.

This clonotype showed up just a few times. The J gene is TRBJ2-7, the V gene TRBV5-6, with no clear D. The germline gives CDR1 SGHDT, CDR2 YYEEEE. This CDR3 contains 14 residues. The germline V and J ends were trimmed by 3 bases and 2 bases, with 12 bases remaining between them. The CDR3 DNA sequence: TGTGCCAGCAGCTCGCTGGCAGCCACCTACGAGCAGTACTTC. It encodes CASSSLAATYEQYF.

The chain couples TRBV27 to TRBJ2-3, with D possibly being TRBD1 (6 bases). Per the germline V gene, CDR1 is MNHEY and CDR2 is SMNVEV (reference sequence). The CDR3 runs to 14 residues. The V end lost 10 bases, the J end lost 5 bases, and 19 bases lay between the germline ends. CDR3 sequence reads: CATRFGQTKDTQYF. CDR3 sequence (DNA): TGTGCCACCAGATTTGGACAGACCAAAGATACGCAGTATTTT.

Only a few counts were recorded for this clonotype. This chain connects TRBV5-1 to TRBJ1-1, with D unresolved. This CDR3 has 14 residues. V lost 0 bases, J lost 6 bases, and 12 bases lay in between. Germline assignment: CDR1 SGHRS and CDR2 YFSETQ. The DNA for the CDR3 is TGCGCCAGCAGCTTGGACCGTTTTGGAGCTGAAGCTTTCTTT. This sequence encodes CASSLDRFGAEAFF.

This rearrangement joins TRBV7-2 to TRBJ2-5, with 9 nucleotides matching TRBD2. V was clipped by 3 bases and J by 4 bases; unmatched bases: 15. The CDR3 is 18 amino acids. Germline CDR1 reads SGHTA; CDR2 reads FQGNSA. The CDR3 DNA reads as TGTGCCAGCAGCTTTAACCCGGGACTAGCTTTCCCTTCAGAGACCCAGTACTTC. Protein product: CASSFNPGLAFPSETQYF.

The rearrangement joins TRBV4-3 to TRBJ2-2; 10 nucleotides match TRBD2. This CDR3 has 19 amino acids. Germline loops: CDR1 LGHNA, CDR2 YSLEER. V lost 2 bases, J lost 4 bases, and 13 bases stayed unmatched. The CDR3 nucleotides are TGCGCCAGCAGCCAACGACCGGGACTAGCGTACCCGGCCACCGGGGAGCTGTTTTTT. Translation: CASSQRPGLAYPATGELFF.

This chain joins TRBV29-1 and TRBJ1-1; possibly TRBD1 for D (5 bases). The CDR3 loop spans 12 amino acids. Germline assignment: CDR1 SQVTM and CDR2 ANQGSEA. Between the trimmed V and J ends, which lost 2 bases and 3 bases, there was a span of 7 bases. This CDR3 reads CSVESRDTEAFF. The CDR3 region has the DNA TGCAGCGTTGAATCCAGGGACACTGAAGCTTTCTTT.

This chain joins TRBV12-3 or TRBV12-4 and TRBJ2-3; D remains unclear. There are 12 residues in the CDR3. The V and J ends lost 6 bases and 6 bases respectively, with 10 bases between them. DNA of the CDR3: TGTGCCAGCAGACCGCTAGGGGATACGCAGTATTTT. Encoded protein: CASRPLGDTQYF.

The chain uses TRBV12-3 or TRBV12-4 and TRBJ1-4; tentative D call: TRBD1 (6 bases). This CDR3 region has 15 residues. V was pared by 6 bases and J by 2 bases, with 13 bases between. The CDR3 reads CASRGQIATNEKLFF. DNA of the CDR3: TGTGCCAGCAGAGGACAGATCGCTACTAATGAAAAACTGTTTTTT.

This clonotype was seen a handful of times. The chain joins TRBV7-2 to TRBJ2-1; D is perhaps TRBD1 (6 bases). CDR3 length: 14 residues. Germline lookup yields CDR1 SGHTA and CDR2 FQGNSA. V lost 2 bases to trimming and J lost 5 bases, with 10 bases between them. CDR3 amino acids: CASSLSTGHNEQFF. The CDR3 DNA follows: TGTGCCAGCAGCTTAAGTACAGGGCACAATGAGCAGTTCTTC.

This clonotype occurred a few times. V gene TRBV20-1 combines with J gene TRBJ2-1; the D is unclear. V was shortened by 6 bases and J by 4 bases, with 4 bases between the two germline ends. The CDR3 loop spans 10 amino acids. The germline gives CDR1 DFQATT, CDR2 SNEGSKA (reference sequence). CDR3 DNA: TGCAGTGCCCAGTACAATGAGCAGTTCTTC. Protein: CSAQYNEQFF.

This clonotype was counted only a few times. The gene calls are TRBV7-2 and TRBJ2-2; TRBD2 might be the D (5 bases). Germline CDR1 and CDR2: SGHTA and FQGNSA. V was shortened by 5 bases and J by 0 bases, with 10 bases between the two germline ends. CDR3 length equals 15 residues. CDR3 coding DNA: TGTGCCAGCAGCGAGGGCTGGACGAACACCGGGGAGCTGTTTTTT. Translation gives CASSEGWTNTGELFF.

The J gene is TRBJ1-5, the V gene TRBV12-3 or TRBV12-4; D possibly corresponds to TRBD1 (5 bases). The CDR3 spans 13 residues. The V gene lost 6 bases and the J gene lost 9 bases, with 15 bases spanning the gap. Here the CDR3 reads CASRDTLGGPQHF. The CDR3 DNA is TGTGCCAGCAGGGACACCCTCGGCGGGCCCCAGCATTTT.

The rearrangement uses TRBV5-1 and TRBJ2-7, with 9 nucleotides matching TRBD2. Trimming removed 2 bases from V and 6 bases from J; junction bases left unmatched: 6. Per germline, CDR1 SGHRS and CDR2 YFSETQ. The CDR3 covers 14 residues. The CDR3 bases are TGCGCCAGCAGCTTAGCGGGAGGCCAAAGCGAGCAGTACTTC. Its translation is CASSLAGGQSEQYF.

This clonotype was seen a handful of times. The CDR3 spells CASSGPSGQETQYF. The CDR3 bases are TGTGCCAGCAGCGGTCCTAGCGGGCAAGAGACCCAGTACTTC. The chain recombines TRBV7-6 with TRBJ2-5; 8 bases match TRBD2. V trimming: 5 bases; J trimming: 2 bases; junction bases outside the gene matches: 4. The CDR3 runs 14 residues. CDR1 SGHVS and CDR2 FNYEAQ come from the germline V gene.

In its sample, this clonotype was seen a few times. The V call is TRBV20-1, the J call TRBJ2-7; TRBD2 might be the D (6 bases). Trimming stripped 1 base from V and 3 bases from J, with 10 bases between. There are 13 residues in the CDR3. Germline-derived CDR1 and CDR2 are DFQATT and SNEGSKA (reference sequence). CDR3 bases: TGCAGTGCTAGAGCGGGACTGATCTACGAGCAGTACTTC. The encoded protein is CSARAGLIYEQYF.

This clonotype was found many times. The chain is built from TRBV30 and TRBJ2-2; 7 bases map to TRBD1. The CDR3 spans 14 residues. CDR1 is GTSNPN, CDR2 SVGIG, per germline (reference sequence). V was pared by 4 bases and J by 1 base, with 3 bases of the junction left unmatched. Here the CDR3 reads CAWNRDRNTGELFF. CDR3 DNA sequence: TGTGCCTGGAACCGGGACAGGAACACCGGGGAGCTGTTTTTT.

This clonotype has only a few counts. This CDR3 is CASSRGLSTDTQYF. For the CDR3, the DNA is TGTGCCAGCAGCAGGGGATTGAGCACAGATACGCAGTATTTT. The chain recombines TRBV6-2 or TRBV6-3 with TRBJ2-3; TRBD1 is a possible D gene (6 bases). Trimming left V 6 bases short and J 0 bases short, with 10 bases between. This CDR3 spans 14 amino acids. Germline assignment: CDR1 MNHEY and CDR2 SVGEGT.

The table lists this clonotype with a few counts. The rearrangement joins TRBV27 to TRBJ2-6, with D unresolved. The germline V and J ends were trimmed by 0 bases and 0 bases, with 6 bases remaining between them. The germline V gene has CDR1 MNHEY and CDR2 SMNVEV (reference sequence). This CDR3 comprises 16 residues. CDR3 region: CASSLSILSGANVLTF. In DNA form, the CDR3 reads TGTGCCAGCAGTTTATCGATCCTCTCTGGGGCCAACGTCCTGACTTTC.

This chain's CDR3 is CSARDLSRGGNTIYF. DNA of the CDR3: TGCAGTGCTAGAGATCTCAGCAGGGGGGGAAACACCATATATTTT. The chain links TRBV20-1 to TRBJ1-3, with 7 bases fitting TRBD1. Germline-derived CDR1 and CDR2 are DFQATT and SNEGSKA (reference sequence). V gave up 0 bases and J gave up 4 bases; unmatched junction bases: 6. This CDR3 region has 15 residues.

This rearrangement joins TRBV20-1 to TRBJ2-7; TRBD1 matches at 9 bases. CDR3 length equals 16 residues. The ends lost 4 bases at V and 5 bases at J; junction bases unmatched: 15. From germline, CDR1 is DFQATT and CDR2 SNEGSKA (reference sequence). This CDR3 reads CSATGTGPRGRNEQYF. CDR3 DNA: TGCAGTGCTACCGGGACAGGGCCGCGGGGACGAAACGAGCAGTACTTC.

The chain is built from TRBV2 and TRBJ1-6; D unclear. V was trimmed by 4 bases and J by 6 bases, leaving 10 bases between them. The length of the CDR3 is 14 residues. Germline-derived CDR1 and CDR2 are SNHLY and FYNNEI. The CDR3 bases are TGTGCCAGCAGTGTGATTGATAGTAATTCACCCCTCCACTTT. It is translated as CASSVIDSNSPLHF.